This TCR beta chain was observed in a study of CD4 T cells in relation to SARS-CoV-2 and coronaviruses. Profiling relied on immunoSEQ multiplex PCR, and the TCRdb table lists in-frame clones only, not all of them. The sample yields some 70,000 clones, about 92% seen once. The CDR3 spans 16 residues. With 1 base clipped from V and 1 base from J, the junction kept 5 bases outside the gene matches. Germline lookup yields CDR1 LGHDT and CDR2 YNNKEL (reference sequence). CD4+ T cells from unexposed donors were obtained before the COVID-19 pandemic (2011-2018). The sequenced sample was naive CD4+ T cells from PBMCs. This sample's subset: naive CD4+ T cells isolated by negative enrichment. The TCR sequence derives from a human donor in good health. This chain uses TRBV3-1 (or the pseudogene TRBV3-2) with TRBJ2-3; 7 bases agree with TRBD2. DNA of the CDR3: TGTGCCAGCAGCCAAGCCGGGGGGAAGGGCACAGATACGCAGTATTTT. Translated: CASSQAGGKGTDTQYF.